This T cell receptor (beta chain) originates from a study of blood T cell repertoires in COVID-19. Sequencing was performed with immunoSEQ multiplex PCR; in TCRdb, only in-frame clones are kept and a portion is missing. The data show about 380,000 clones, with 87% seen just once and approximately 1.2% held by the top ten. Participants spanned ages about 18 to 89 years and resided in about two dozen US areas. The recovered donors of Cohort 3 showed two negative PCRs, clearance, or symptom resolution. Sequencing used PBMCs or T cells enriched from blood (not recorded which). This receptor was obtained from a man between 25 and 39 years old who had recovered from COVID-19.

CDR3 loop: CASSITRVETQYF. CDR3 DNA: TGTGCCAGTAGTATCACTAGAGTGGAGACCCAGTACTTC. This chain joins TRBV19 and TRBJ2-5, with D perhaps TRBD2 (5 bases). CDR1 LNHDA and CDR2 SQIVND come from the germline V gene (reference sequence). The V and J ends lost 3 bases and 5 bases respectively, with 10 bases between them. The CDR3 contains 13 residues.